This record looks at one TCR beta chain sequence and its context. The V and J ends lost 6 bases and 6 bases, in that order; junction bases with no gene match: 7. Germline V gene lookup returns CDR1 LNHDA and CDR2 SQIVND (reference sequence). The CDR3 contains 14 residues. The data derive from a study of blood T cell repertoires in COVID-19. Study at large: From the United States, Italy and Spain came samples of acute and convalescent COVID-19.

Produced via immunoSEQ multiplex PCR; TCRdb's table is partial and in-frame only. The repertoire consists of roughly 81,000 clones, with more than 85% occurring once and the leading ten covering around 5%. This clonotype originated in a man in his forties or fifties with acute or convalescent COVID-19. J is TRBJ1-5 and V is TRBV19; 8 nucleotides line up with TRBD1. Sequenced input: peripheral blood. DNA for the CDR3: TGTGCCAGTAGCCTGGGACAGGTTAGTCAGCCCCAGCATTTT. Its translation: CASSLGQVSQPQHF. The whole variable domain, filled in from reference TRBV19 and TRBJ1-5, reads DGGITQSPKYLFRKEGQNVTLSCEQNLNHDAMYWYRQDPGQGLRLIYYSQIVNDFQKGDIAEGYSVSREKKESFPLTVTSAQKNPTAFYLCASSLGQVSQPQHFGDGTRLSIL.